This TCR beta chain was observed in a study of T cells in Graves' hyperthyroidism and ophthalmopathy. The investigators amplified TCR beta CDR3 regions from RNA transcripts. HTBI primers were the set used in a first-round RT-PCR of the TCR CDR3. From the multiplex PCR reads, TCRdb called clonotypes with MiXCR, one entry per CDR3 protein. The table shows hundreds of thousands of distinct CDR3 sequences, with around 14% occurring only once. A note on this clonotype: A read error may explain this, as a much larger clone is one base away.

Clinical symptoms, serum thyroxine, TRAb, thyroid ultrasound and orbital computed tomography established diagnosis. First hyperthyroidism diagnosis is when the blood sample was obtained, before any ophthalmopathy symptoms. The sample taken for sequencing was blood. This clonotype was obtained from a woman in her thirties with Graves' hyperthyroidism that later progressed to Graves' ophthalmopathy.

For the CDR3, the DNA is TGTGCCAGCAGTTACTCGTTCATAGTCGGGGAGCTGTTTTTT. Residues: CASSYSFIVGELFF. J is TRBJ2-2 and V is TRBV6-2 or TRBV6-3; D gene unclear. This CDR3 comprises 14 residues. From germline, CDR1 is MNHEY and CDR2 SVGEGT. Deletions cut 0 bases from V and 7 bases from J, with 9 bases between.